These 5 T cell receptor beta chains were sequenced from one sample in a study of blood T cell repertoires in COVID-19. Some clones are missing from TCRdb's copy, which holds only in-frame ones; the method was immunoSEQ multiplex PCR. The sample consists of more than 65,000 clones, around 84% of them appearing once. The source material was peripheral blood. All receptors derive from a human donor in a cohort sampled during active COVID-19.

This chain uses TRBV21-1 with TRBJ1-5. TRBV21-1 is described as a pseudogene. There are 20 residues in the CDR3. This CDR3 is CASSYSSGPTRDFRNQPQHF. CDR3 DNA sequence: TGTGCCAGCAGTTACTCCAGTGGGCCGACAAGGGACTTCCGCAATCAGCCCCAGCATTTT.

This clone appeared a single time. The V call is TRBV9, the J call TRBJ1-6; TRBD1 is a possible D gene (5 bases). The germline V and J ends were trimmed by 0 bases and 6 bases, with 10 bases remaining between them. Germline CDR1 reads SGDLS; CDR2 reads YYNGEE. This CDR3 has 15 amino acids. This CDR3 reads CASSVDQGPNSPLHF. CDR3 bases: TGTGCCAGCAGCGTAGATCAGGGCCCTAATTCACCCCTCCACTTT.

This sequence joins TRBV5-1 and TRBJ2-1; possible D gene TRBD1, 6 bases. Trimming took 0 bases from V and 2 from J, leaving 12 bases between them. The CDR3 length is 16 residues. The V gene's germline CDR1 is SGHRS and CDR2 YFSETQ. The CDR3 region has the DNA TGCGCCAGCAGCTTGGGGGCGACAGGTCCCTACAATGAGCAGTTCTTC. Translated, it gives CASSLGATGPYNEQFF.

The chain uses TRBV18 and TRBJ1-2; D is perhaps TRBD1 (6 bases). CDR1 and CDR2 from the germline V gene are KGHSH and LQKENI. CDR3 length: 14 amino acids. The germline V and J ends were trimmed by 2 bases and 2 bases, with 9 bases remaining between them. The CDR3 loop is CASSPSGQNYGYTF. The CDR3 DNA is TGTGCCAGCTCACCAAGCGGACAGAACTATGGCTACACCTTC.

The chain employs TRBV12-3 or TRBV12-4 and TRBJ2-7; perhaps TRBD2 as D (5 bases). The CDR3 consists of 12 residues. The V gene lost 2 bases and the J gene lost 4 bases, with 6 bases spanning the gap. The CDR3 spells CASSLSGYEQYF. Here the CDR3 DNA reads TGTGCCAGCAGTTTATCGGGGTACGAGCAGTACTTC.